This T cell receptor (beta chain) was sequenced in a study of T cells in narcolepsy. Overall study: Healthy controls were enrolled alongside patients with narcolepsy type 1 or type 2. Study-wide results and caveats: Autoreactive clonotypes reportedly recurred in blood of same and different patients, not controls. Autoreactive HCRT-specific and TRIB2-specific clonotypes were marked in same-patient CSF-versus-blood CD4+ comparisons. Autoreactive clone sequences were missing from some blood memory CD4+ repertoires.

Worth noting for this clone: Its antigen remains unidentified.

The protocol was immunoSEQ multiplex PCR, while the TCRdb copy is restricted to in-frame clones and leaves out a portion. The sample lists roughly 25,000 clones, almost 85% seen once, with about 1.3% in the top ten. This TCR came from a human donor with narcolepsy. The sequenced sample was CD45RA- memory CD4+ T cells from PBMCs.

The CDR3: CASSLVRLAGALYNEQFF. CDR3 DNA: TGTGCCAGCAGCCTGGTGCGACTAGCGGGAGCCTTATACAATGAGCAGTTCTTC. V is TRBV12-1 and J is TRBJ2-1; TRBD2, the table's D call, lacks a check against the DNA. TRBV12-1 is given as a pseudogene. The CDR3 runs to 18 residues.